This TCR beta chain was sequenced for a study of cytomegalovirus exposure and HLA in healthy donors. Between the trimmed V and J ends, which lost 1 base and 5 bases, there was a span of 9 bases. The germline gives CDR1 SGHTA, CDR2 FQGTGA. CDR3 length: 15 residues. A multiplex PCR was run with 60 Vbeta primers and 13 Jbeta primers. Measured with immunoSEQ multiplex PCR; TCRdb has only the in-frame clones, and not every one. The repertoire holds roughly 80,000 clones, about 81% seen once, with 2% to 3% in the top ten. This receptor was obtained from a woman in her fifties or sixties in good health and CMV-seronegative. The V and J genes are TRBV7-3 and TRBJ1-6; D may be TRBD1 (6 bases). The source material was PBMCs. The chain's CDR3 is CASSLNPGDNSPLHF. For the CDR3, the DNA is TGTGCCAGCAGCTTAAATCCAGGGGATAATTCACCCCTCCACTTT.